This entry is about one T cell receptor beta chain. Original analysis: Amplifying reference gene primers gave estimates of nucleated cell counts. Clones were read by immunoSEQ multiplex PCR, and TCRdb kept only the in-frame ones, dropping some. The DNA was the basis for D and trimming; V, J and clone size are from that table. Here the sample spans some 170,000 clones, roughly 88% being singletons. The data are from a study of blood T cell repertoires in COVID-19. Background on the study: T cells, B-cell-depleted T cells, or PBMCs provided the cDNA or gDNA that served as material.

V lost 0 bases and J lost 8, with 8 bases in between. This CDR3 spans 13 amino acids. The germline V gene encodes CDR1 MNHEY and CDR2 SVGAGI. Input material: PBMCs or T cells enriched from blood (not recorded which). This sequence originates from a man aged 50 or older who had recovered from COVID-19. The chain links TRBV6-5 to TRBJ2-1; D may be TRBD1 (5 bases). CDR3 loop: CASSYSQGYEQFF. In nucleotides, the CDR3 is TGTGCCAGCAGTTACTCGCAGGGTTATGAGCAGTTCTTC.